Listed below are T cell receptor beta chains from one sample, sequenced in a study of OX40 agonist ivuxolimab in advanced cancers. TCRdb keeps only in-frame clones here, not all; method: immunoSEQ multiplex PCR. The sample records about 50,000 clones, about 80% being singletons. The starting material was CD4+ or CD8+ T cells sorted from blood, obtained in a trial of the OX40 agonist ivuxolimab. The receptor set was obtained from an adult with an advanced solid tumor such as melanoma, head and neck, liver or kidney cancer. Each CDR3 is given with its conserved first and last residue. The order of the fields is CDR3 length, D gene, clone size, J gene, V gene, CDR3 DNA, CDR3 protein. The D gene is left open where the match is weak. Rows may omit the clone size; those that give it use once, few, many or a size class.

len: 14
d_gene: NA
abundance: NA
j_gene: TRBJ2-7
v_gene: TRBV7-9
CDR3nt: TGTGCCAGCAGCCAATTTAGCCCACCCTACGAGCAGTACTTC
CDR3aa: CASSQFSPPYEQYF

len: 15
d_gene: NA
abundance: NA
j_gene: TRBJ1-3
v_gene: TRBV6-1
CDR3nt: TGTGCCAGCAGTTCCCCGGTAGGGGGTGGAAACACCATATATTTT
CDR3aa: CASSSPVGGGNTIYF

len: 16
d_gene: NA
abundance: NA
j_gene: TRBJ1-1
v_gene: TRBV7-3
CDR3nt: TGTGCCAGCAGCTTACGTCCCCAGGGAGGGGGCACTGAAGCTTTCTTT
CDR3aa: CASSLRPQGGGTEAFF

len: 15
d_gene: NA
abundance: NA
j_gene: TRBJ2-5
v_gene: TRBV5-4
CDR3nt: TGTGCCAGCAGCCCCGCGGGGAGCAGTAGGGAGACCCAGTACTTC
CDR3aa: CASSPAGSSRETQYF

len: 15
d_gene: TRBD2
abundance: NA
j_gene: TRBJ2-1
v_gene: TRBV7-2
CDR3nt: TGTGCCAGCAGCTCCCGGGGGGATCCCTACAATGAGCAGTTCTTC
CDR3aa: CASSSRGDPYNEQFF

len: 15
d_gene: NA
abundance: NA
j_gene: TRBJ1-6
v_gene: TRBV6-6
CDR3nt: TGTGCCAGCAAACCCGCCCGTGGGGAAGGTTCACCCCTCCACTTT
CDR3aa: CASKPARGEGSPLHF

len: 17
d_gene: TRBD1
abundance: NA
j_gene: TRBJ1-4
v_gene: TRBV5-4
CDR3nt: TGTGCCAGCAGCTTGGCCAGGGGACAGGGGACTAATGAAAAACTGTTTTTT
CDR3aa: CASSLARGQGTNEKLFF

len: 16
d_gene: NA
abundance: NA
j_gene: TRBJ1-6
v_gene: TRBV7-3
CDR3nt: TGTGCCAGCAGCCATTCAGGGGACTCCTATAATTCACCCCTCCACTTT
CDR3aa: CASSHSGDSYNSPLHF

len: 15
d_gene: NA
abundance: NA
j_gene: TRBJ1-5
v_gene: TRBV19
CDR3nt: TGTGCCAGTAGTACGAGGGGGTTCAGCAATCAGCCCCAGCATTTT
CDR3aa: CASSTRGFSNQPQHF

len: 15
d_gene: TRBD1
abundance: NA
j_gene: TRBJ1-1
v_gene: TRBV5-4
CDR3nt: TGTGCCAGCAGCTCGAGACAGGGGAGATGGGGTGAAGCTTTCTTT
CDR3aa: CASSSRQGRWGEAFF

len: 14
d_gene: NA
abundance: NA
j_gene: TRBJ2-5
v_gene: TRBV11-3
CDR3nt: TGTGCCAGCAGCCCCCTCCTCGGGGCACGGACCCAGTACTTC
CDR3aa: CASSPLLGARTQYF

len: 18
d_gene: NA
abundance: NA
j_gene: TRBJ2-5
v_gene: TRBV2
CDR3nt: TGTGCCAGCAGTGAAGCGCAGGTCGGAGGTCACCCGCAAGAGACCCAGTACTTC
CDR3aa: CASSEAQVGGHPQETQYF

len: 14
d_gene: NA
abundance: NA
j_gene: TRBJ1-1
v_gene: TRBV7-6
CDR3nt: TGTGCCAGCAGCTTAGCCCTGGGGGCCACTGAAGCTTTCTTT
CDR3aa: CASSLALGATEAFF

len: 12
d_gene: NA
abundance: once
j_gene: TRBJ2-7
v_gene: TRBV6-5
CDR3nt: TGTGCCAGCAGGCACGGGGAATACGAGCAGTACTTC
CDR3aa: CASRHGEYEQYF

len: 14
d_gene: TRBD1
abundance: NA
j_gene: TRBJ1-5
v_gene: TRBV7-9
CDR3nt: TGTGCCAGCAGCGAGACAGGGCTAGGACAGCCCCAGCATTTT
CDR3aa: CASSETGLGQPQHF

len: 15
d_gene: TRBD2
abundance: NA
j_gene: TRBJ2-7
v_gene: TRBV9
CDR3nt: TGTGCCAGCAGCGCTACTAGCGGGGGGGCCGTCGAGCAGTACTTC
CDR3aa: CASSATSGGAVEQYF

len: 15
d_gene: NA
abundance: NA
j_gene: TRBJ2-3
v_gene: TRBV9
CDR3nt: TGTGCCAGCAGCGTAGCCTTAAAAAGCACAGATACGCAGTATTTT
CDR3aa: CASSVALKSTDTQYF

len: 13
d_gene: NA
abundance: NA
j_gene: TRBJ1-2
v_gene: TRBV10-1
CDR3nt: TGCGCCAGCAGTGAGTCGCGGGGATTTGGCTACACCTTC
CDR3aa: CASSESRGFGYTF

len: 14
d_gene: NA
abundance: NA
j_gene: TRBJ2-3
v_gene: TRBV9
CDR3nt: TGTGCCAGCAGCGTAGCGGGGGGCAGGGATACGCAGTATTTT
CDR3aa: CASSVAGGRDTQYF

len: 12
d_gene: NA
abundance: NA
j_gene: TRBJ2-1
v_gene: TRBV5-5
CDR3nt: TGTGCCAGCAGCCGAACAGGGCTTGAGCAGTTCTTC
CDR3aa: CASSRTGLEQFF

len: 14
d_gene: NA
abundance: NA
j_gene: TRBJ1-2
v_gene: TRBV2
CDR3nt: TGTGCCAGCAGCGTAAACGGGGGAGGGTATGGCTACACCTTC
CDR3aa: CASSVNGGGYGYTF

len: 15
d_gene: NA
abundance: NA
j_gene: TRBJ2-1
v_gene: TRBV4-1
CDR3nt: TGCGCCAGCAGCCAAAAGTTTTCGGTCCCCAATGAGCAGTTCTTC
CDR3aa: CASSQKFSVPNEQFF

len: 12
d_gene: NA
abundance: NA
j_gene: TRBJ1-1
v_gene: TRBV6-1
CDR3nt: TGTGCCAGCGGGGGGGGGAACACTGAAGCTTTCTTT
CDR3aa: CASGGGNTEAFF

len: 14
d_gene: NA
abundance: NA
j_gene: TRBJ2-3
v_gene: TRBV19
CDR3nt: TGTGCCAGTAGCCAAACACTAGGGGCTTATACGCAGTATTTT
CDR3aa: CASSQTLGAYTQYF

len: 13
d_gene: NA
abundance: NA
j_gene: TRBJ2-1
v_gene: TRBV7-8
CDR3nt: TGTGCCAGCAGCATCGCCGGGTTCAATGAGCAGTTCTTC
CDR3aa: CASSIAGFNEQFF

len: 15
d_gene: TRBD2
abundance: NA
j_gene: TRBJ2-7
v_gene: TRBV19
CDR3nt: TGTGCCAGTACCTCAGTAGCGGGGGGGCAGTACGAGCAGTACTTC
CDR3aa: CASTSVAGGQYEQYF

len: 13
d_gene: NA
abundance: NA
j_gene: TRBJ2-7
v_gene: TRBV7-6
CDR3nt: TGTGCCAGCAGCTTAAACGAGCTTCACGAGCAGTACTTC
CDR3aa: CASSLNELHEQYF

len: 13
d_gene: NA
abundance: NA
j_gene: TRBJ2-7
v_gene: TRBV2
CDR3nt: TGTGCCAGCACGAGGGGTGGCTCCTACGAGCAGTACTTC
CDR3aa: CASTRGGSYEQYF

len: 16
d_gene: TRBD2
abundance: NA
j_gene: TRBJ2-5
v_gene: TRBV5-1
CDR3nt: TGCGCCAGCAGCGCCGTGGCAGGACTAGCCCCAGAGACCCAGTACTTC
CDR3aa: CASSAVAGLAPETQYF

len: 15
d_gene: NA
abundance: once
j_gene: TRBJ1-1
v_gene: TRBV5-1
CDR3nt: TGCGCCAGCAGCTTGGAGGTCAGCCTGCGGCCTGAAGCTTTCTTT
CDR3aa: CASSLEVSLRPEAFF

len: 16
d_gene: NA
abundance: NA
j_gene: TRBJ1-6
v_gene: TRBV7-6
CDR3nt: TGTGCCAGCAGCCCCGGGCCAAGCTCCTATAATTCACCCCTCCACTTT
CDR3aa: CASSPGPSSYNSPLHF

len: 15
d_gene: NA
abundance: NA
j_gene: TRBJ2-1
v_gene: TRBV9
CDR3nt: TGTGCCAGCAGCGTAGGAGGGCCGTCCTACAATGAGCAGTTCTTC
CDR3aa: CASSVGGPSYNEQFF

len: 16
d_gene: TRBD1
abundance: NA
j_gene: TRBJ1-6
v_gene: TRBV11-2
CDR3nt: TGTGCCAGCAGCTCATGGGACAGGGGTTTTGAAACACCCCTCCACTTT
CDR3aa: CASSSWDRGFETPLHF

len: 16
d_gene: TRBD2
abundance: NA
j_gene: TRBJ2-3
v_gene: TRBV27
CDR3nt: TGTGCCAGCAGTGTACTAGCGGGGGCTAGCACAGATACGCAGTATTTT
CDR3aa: CASSVLAGASTDTQYF

len: 15
d_gene: NA
abundance: NA
j_gene: TRBJ1-6
v_gene: TRBV2
CDR3nt: TGTGCCAGCAGTGAAGTACAGCTCTATAATTCACCCCTCCACTTT
CDR3aa: CASSEVQLYNSPLHF

len: 14
d_gene: NA
abundance: NA
j_gene: TRBJ2-6
v_gene: TRBV7-7
CDR3nt: TGTGCCAGCAGCTTAAGTAAAGGGGCCAACGTCCTGACTTTC
CDR3aa: CASSLSKGANVLTF

len: 16
d_gene: NA
abundance: NA
j_gene: TRBJ2-5
v_gene: TRBV9
CDR3nt: TGTGCCAGCAGCGTAGCACAGGGGAGGGGGCGTGAGACCCAGTACTTC
CDR3aa: CASSVAQGRGRETQYF